This T cell receptor (beta chain) was profiled in a study of regulatory and conventional T cells in RAG deficiency. The sorted regulatory T cells were CD4+, CD25-high and CD127-low, with genomic DNA sequenced. Study findings and constraints: Other subsets showed around 10-fold reductions, but Treg unique TCR beta sequences fell 95 to 100-fold in these patients. Control T-cell subsets had markedly higher Shannon entropy and lower Simpson indices than RAG-deficient patients.

V gave up 6 bases and J gave up 4 bases; unmatched junction bases: 4. Germline values: CDR1 MNHEY, CDR2 SVGAGI. The CDR3 spans 13 residues. Clones were read by immunoSEQ multiplex PCR, and TCRdb kept only the in-frame ones, dropping some. The repertoire holds tens of thousands of clones, with 75% to 95% as singletons. Remarks on this clone: As yet, its antigen is unknown.

In addition, the sample was reused for a study of regulatory T cells. From that report: The PCR used 52 TRBV and 13 TRBJ primers.

The source of this sequence is a human donor in good health. The chain uses TRBV6-5 and TRBJ1-1; TRBD1 matches 8 bases. The sequenced material came from Tregs sorted from blood. CDR3 region: CASSPQGATEAFF. CDR3 in DNA: TGTGCCAGCAGCCCCCAGGGGGCCACTGAAGCTTTCTTT.